These T cell receptor beta chains were read from a single sample in a study of OX40 agonist ivuxolimab in advanced cancers. Here immunoSEQ multiplex PCR was the method, and the copy in TCRdb shows in-frame clones only, minus some. The sample gives 30,000 to 45,000 clones, more than 60% of which show up once; more than 9.5% is in the top ten. The starting material was CD4+ or CD8+ T cells sorted from blood, obtained in a trial of the OX40 agonist ivuxolimab. The receptors here all came from an adult with an advanced solid tumor such as melanoma, head and neck, liver or kidney cancer. Each CDR3 is given with its conserved first and last residue. D genes are given only for firm matches. Expanded clones are given a class, and other clones once, few, many or no size at all.

j_call: TRBJ2-7
v_call: TRBV4-1
clone_size: NA
d_call: TRBD1
cdr3_aa: CASSQEWTGGNEQYF
cdr3_nt: TGCGCCAGCAGCCAAGAGTGGACAGGGGGCAACGAGCAGTACTTC

j_call: TRBJ2-7
v_call: TRBV10-3
clone_size: NA
d_call: NA
cdr3_aa: CAITQGGAGYEQYF
cdr3_nt: TGTGCCATCACTCAAGGGGGGGCCGGGTACGAGCAGTACTTC

j_call: TRBJ1-6
v_call: TRBV5-6
clone_size: NA
d_call: NA
cdr3_aa: CASSFTGATSPLHF
cdr3_nt: TGTGCCAGCAGCTTCACAGGTGCCACTTCACCCCTCCACTTT

j_call: TRBJ1-6
v_call: TRBV27
clone_size: large
d_call: NA
cdr3_aa: CASSYGVGQYNSPLHF
cdr3_nt: TGTGCCAGCAGTTACGGGGTCGGACAATATAATTCACCCCTCCACTTT

j_call: TRBJ2-5
v_call: TRBV29-1
clone_size: NA
d_call: NA
cdr3_aa: CSVEDLQAEGETQYF
cdr3_nt: TGCAGCGTTGAAGATCTCCAGGCCGAGGGGGAGACCCAGTACTTC

j_call: TRBJ2-2
v_call: TRBV15
clone_size: NA
d_call: NA
cdr3_aa: CATSRDFGGGNTGELFF
cdr3_nt: TGTGCCACCAGCAGAGATTTTGGGGGGGGCAACACCGGGGAGCTGTTTTTT

j_call: TRBJ1-2
v_call: TRBV28
clone_size: NA
d_call: NA
cdr3_aa: CASNPGNYGYTF
cdr3_nt: TGTGCCAGCAACCCCGGAAACTATGGCTACACCTTC

j_call: TRBJ2-3
v_call: TRBV29-1
clone_size: once
d_call: NA
cdr3_aa: CSVEKGKTDTQYF
cdr3_nt: TGCAGCGTTGAGAAAGGGAAGACAGATACGCAGTATTTT

j_call: TRBJ2-1
v_call: TRBV6-4
clone_size: NA
d_call: NA
cdr3_aa: CASSDSSGGNNEQFF
cdr3_nt: TGTGCCAGCAGTGACTCATCGGGGGGCAACAATGAGCAGTTCTTC

j_call: TRBJ1-2
v_call: TRBV10-2
clone_size: NA
d_call: NA
cdr3_aa: CASSESWTVYGYTF
cdr3_nt: TGCGCCAGCAGTGAGTCTTGGACGGTCTATGGCTACACCTTC

j_call: TRBJ2-2
v_call: TRBV7-9
clone_size: NA
d_call: NA
cdr3_aa: CASSLERARASGELFF
cdr3_nt: TGTGCCAGCAGCTTAGAGAGGGCCAGGGCATCCGGGGAGCTGTTTTTT

j_call: TRBJ1-1
v_call: TRBV19
clone_size: once
d_call: NA
cdr3_aa: CASSIGEEMNTEAFF
cdr3_nt: TGTGCCAGTAGTATAGGTGAAGAGATGAACACTGAAGCTTTCTTT

j_call: TRBJ2-5
v_call: TRBV5-8
clone_size: NA
d_call: TRBD2
cdr3_aa: CASGDGGKTQYF
cdr3_nt: TGTGCCAGCGGGGACGGGGGGAAGACCCAGTACTTC

j_call: TRBJ1-2
v_call: TRBV9
clone_size: NA
d_call: NA
cdr3_aa: CASSARYTDRFHGYTF
cdr3_nt: TGTGCCAGCAGCGCCCGATACACCGACCGATTCCATGGCTACACCTTC

j_call: TRBJ1-2
v_call: TRBV5-6
clone_size: NA
d_call: NA
cdr3_aa: CASSLANGYYGYTF
cdr3_nt: TGTGCCAGCAGCTTGGCCAATGGGTACTATGGCTACACCTTC

j_call: TRBJ2-5
v_call: TRBV29-1
clone_size: NA
d_call: NA
cdr3_aa: CSALLRETQYF
cdr3_nt: TGCAGCGCTCTTCTGAGGGAGACCCAGTACTTC

j_call: TRBJ2-3
v_call: TRBV11-2
clone_size: NA
d_call: TRBD1
cdr3_aa: CASSLEGRGTDTQYF
cdr3_nt: TGTGCCAGCAGCTTAGAGGGCAGGGGGACAGATACGCAGTATTTT

j_call: TRBJ2-6
v_call: TRBV5-1
clone_size: NA
d_call: TRBD1
cdr3_aa: CASSQLTGVRANVLTF
cdr3_nt: TGCGCCAGCAGCCAACTGACAGGGGTTAGGGCCAACGTCCTGACTTTC

j_call: TRBJ2-2
v_call: TRBV7-6
clone_size: NA
d_call: TRBD1
cdr3_aa: CASSLAGTGNTGELFF
cdr3_nt: TGTGCCAGCAGCTTAGCTGGGACAGGGAACACCGGGGAGCTGTTTTTT

j_call: TRBJ1-2
v_call: TRBV19
clone_size: NA
d_call: TRBD1
cdr3_aa: CASSITDRGPSLDGYTF
cdr3_nt: TGTGCCAGTAGTATCACGGACAGGGGGCCGTCTCTCGATGGCTACACCTTC